This TCR beta chain was recorded in a study of beta chain features in type 1 diabetes. At the level of the study: Examination of sorted cells across all samples involved roughly 100 million cells.

Reverse transcription of all isolated RNA meant that expressed TCRB transcripts were sequenced. The repertoire was sequenced with immunoSEQ multiplex PCR; TCRdb's copy has only in-frame clones and lacks some. The sample consists of 130,000 to 150,000 clones, about 10% of them appearing once. The germline V gene has CDR1 SNHLY and CDR2 FYNNEI. The CDR3 sequence is 15 residues long. V lost 0 bases and J 8 bases, leaving 16 bases between the germline ends. Sample: naive CD4+ T cells from blood. This receptor was identified in a young man in good health. The V and J genes are TRBV2 and TRBJ1-2; D is unclear. The CDR3 bases are TGTGCCAGCAGTGAAGCTCGGGAGAGGAGTGACGGCTACACCTTC. It encodes CASSEARERSDGYTF.